The 9 T cell receptor beta chains reported below all come from one sample, sequenced in a study of shared clonotypes between healthy human individuals. Assay used: immunoSEQ multiplex PCR; TCRdb lists only in-frame clones, some missing. Of 2,100,000 or so clones detected, approximately 95% appear once; the ten largest clones hold approximately 0.13%. The specimen was naive CD4+ T cells sorted from blood. Subset specified: CD45RA+ positively selected. Source of these receptors: a man younger than 35 in good health.

This clone has just one count. Within the sample, other DNA sequences also encode this same CDR3. The chain couples TRBV5-1 to TRBJ2-3; D not resolved. CDR1 and CDR2 (germline): SGHRS, YFSETQ. This CDR3 region has 14 residues. Deletions cut 2 bases from V and 0 bases from J, with 7 bases between. CDR3 sequence (DNA): TGCGCCAGCAGCTTAGAGCAGAGCACAGATACGCAGTATTTT. Translation: CASSLEQSTDTQYF.

The rearrangement links TRBV7-2 to TRBJ2-1, with 8 nucleotides matching TRBD2. This CDR3 is 13 amino acids long. Germline trimming cut 1 base from V and 10 bases from J; bases unmatched to any gene: 3. The germline gives CDR1 SGHTA, CDR2 FQGNSA. CDR3 sequence: CASSLEAGDEQFF. Written as DNA, the CDR3 is TGTGCCAGCAGCTTAGAAGCGGGGGACGAGCAGTTCTTC.

Remarks on this clone: Other DNA sequences within the sample encode an identical CDR3. The rearrangement uses TRBV7-2 and TRBJ2-1; 10 bases fit TRBD2. Germline CDR1 is SGHTA and CDR2 is FQGNSA. The J segment lost 4 bases and the V segment lost 5 bases, leaving 5 bases of the junction unmatched. This CDR3 is built from 15 residues. The CDR3 nucleotides read TGTGCCAGCAGCCCCGGGACTAGCGTATACAATGAGCAGTTCTTC. Its translation is CASSPGTSVYNEQFF.

V is TRBV28 and J is TRBJ1-2, with 8 bases fitting TRBD1. Germline loops: CDR1 MDHEN, CDR2 SYDVKM. CDR3 length: 14 amino acids. V trimming: 4 bases; J trimming: 8 bases; junction bases outside the gene matches: 9. This CDR3 reads CASSSGAGGRGYTF. The CDR3 DNA sequence: TGTGCCAGCAGTTCAGGGGCAGGGGGCAGAGGCTACACCTTC.

The chain links TRBV5-1 to TRBJ2-3; the D is unclear. V was cut by 3 bases and J by 2 bases, with 7 bases left in between. Looked up from germline, CDR1 is SGHRS and CDR2 is YFSETQ. This CDR3 has 13 amino acids. CDR3 residues: CASSSRNTDTQYF. Here the CDR3 DNA reads TGCGCCAGCAGCTCTAGAAACACAGATACGCAGTATTTT.

The chain couples TRBV6-6 to TRBJ2-7; maybe TRBD2 (5 bases). The germline V gene encodes CDR1 MNHNY and CDR2 SVGAGI (reference sequence). Trimming stripped 11 bases from V and 5 bases from J, with 16 bases between. The CDR3 is 12 residues long. The CDR3 loop reads CAASKLADEQYF. The CDR3 DNA reads as TGTGCCGCTAGTAAGCTAGCCGACGAGCAGTACTTC.

The chain couples TRBV28 to TRBJ2-1; weak D call: TRBD1 (6 bases). Trimming shortened V by 7 bases and J by 1 base, and 11 bases separated the two germline ends. Germline CDR1 reads MDHEN; CDR2 reads SYDVKM. The CDR3 contains 14 residues. The CDR3 loop is CASNGGRSYNEQFF. CDR3 DNA sequence: TGTGCCAGCAATGGGGGCAGATCCTACAATGAGCAGTTCTTC.

The chain joins TRBV7-9 to TRBJ2-5, with 7 bases that match TRBD1. The tail of the sequence fits TRBJ2-7 better, so the J call may be wrong. This CDR3 spans 14 amino acids. The germline CDR1 and CDR2 sequences are SEHNR and FQNEAQ (reference sequence). The CDR3 region is CASSPDRLSYEQYF. The CDR3 DNA reads TGTGCCAGCAGCCCGGACAGGTTATCCTACGAGCAGTACTTC.

This chain links TRBV7-9 with TRBJ2-7, with TRBD2 matching 11 bases. The germline CDR1 and CDR2 sequences are SEHNR and FQNEAQ (reference sequence). The CDR3 has 17 amino acids. The trim removed 5 bases at V and 5 bases at J, leaving 14 bases unmatched. The CDR3 loop reads CASSRSGVAGGPHEQYF. The CDR3 bases are TGTGCCAGCAGCCGCTCAGGGGTAGCGGGAGGGCCTCACGAGCAGTACTTC.